These 5 T cell receptor beta chains came from one sample sequenced in a study of sequential checkpoint blockade in melanoma. Some clones are missing from TCRdb's copy, which holds only in-frame ones; the method was immunoSEQ multiplex PCR. The sample records more than 8,000 clones, around 71% being singletons. Treatment given: randomized to nivolumab then ipilimumab (arm A) or the reverse (arm B). The sample was CD8+ T cells sorted from blood (inferred from file names), taken from a patient given nivolumab and ipilimumab in sequence. The receptors originated from a human donor with melanoma.

The rearrangement links TRBV6-5 to TRBJ1-2; TRBD1 agrees at 7 bases. With 7 bases clipped from V and 0 bases from J, the junction kept 5 bases outside the gene matches. This CDR3 spans 14 amino acids. The germline V gene encodes CDR1 MNHEY and CDR2 SVGAGI. As DNA, the CDR3 is TGTGCCAGCACGGGGACAGACACTAACTATGGCTACACCTTC. Protein sequence: CASTGTDTNYGYTF.

The chain combines TRBV6-5 with TRBJ1-2, with 7 bases aligning to TRBD1. This CDR3 region has 14 residues. After removal of 6 bases from V and 4 bases from J, the junction contained 8 bases not matched to a gene. Germline assignment: CDR1 MNHEY and CDR2 SVGAGI. CDR3 nucleotide sequence: TGTGCCAGCAGGGAGGGGGCTTCTAGCTATGGCTACACCTTC. Translation gives CASREGASSYGYTF.

There are a few counts of this clone. This chain links TRBV7-9 with TRBJ1-1, with D unresolved. CDR1 and CDR2 (germline): SEHNR, FQNEAQ (reference sequence). Trimming cost V 0 bases and J 4 bases, with 6 bases left between them. The CDR3 is 13 amino acids. The CDR3 reads CASSLAHSTEAFF. CDR3 sequence (DNA): TGTGCCAGCAGCTTAGCGCACAGCACTGAAGCTTTCTTT.

The chain joins TRBV7-9 to TRBJ2-3, with D tentatively TRBD1 (5 bases). Trimming took 4 bases from V and 0 from J, leaving 23 bases between them. The CDR3 extends over 19 amino acids. Germline lookup yields CDR1 SEHNR and CDR2 FQNEAQ (reference sequence). CDR3 nucleotides: TGTGCCAGCAGCTCCACCCTACCACGACAGAGGCAAAGCACAGATACGCAGTATTTT. Translating it yields CASSSTLPRQRQSTDTQYF.

This chain links TRBV7-9 with TRBJ2-7, with D tentatively TRBD1 (7 bases). V was pared by 5 bases and J by 6 bases, with 17 bases between. CDR3 length equals 14 residues. Germline V gene lookup returns CDR1 SEHNR and CDR2 FQNEAQ (reference sequence). The CDR3 DNA sequence: TGTGCCAGCAGCCCCAGGAGGGGGCTGGGCGAGCAGTACTTC. Its protein is CASSPRRGLGEQYF. Full variable domain (missing parts from reference TRBV7-9 and TRBJ2-7): DTGVSQNPRHKITKRGQNVTFRCDPISEHNRLYWYRQTLGQGPEFLTYFQNEAQLEKSRLLSDRFSAERPKGSFSTLEIQRTEQGDSAMYLCASSPRRGLGEQYFGPGTRLTVT.